The present TCR beta chain was sequenced within a study of blood T cells in healthy people across ages. Alongside a J-beta primer mix, a sample-barcoded 5' primer served in a second PCR lasting roughly 7 to 11 cycles. TCRdb passed the 5' RACE reads through MiXCR, listing each CDR3 protein once. The table shows about 1.4 million distinct CDR3 sequences, with roughly 59% occurring only once. This clonotype has more than one count but fewer than ten. Sequences were obtained from blood. This receptor was obtained from a young man in good health.

The CDR3, as DNA: TGCAGCGTCGCCGGGACTAGCAGCAGCTCCTACAATGAGCAGTTCTTC. It codes for CSVAGTSSSSYNEQFF. The gene calls are TRBV29-1 and TRBJ2-1; 9 nucleotides agree with TRBD2. The CDR3 covers 16 residues. The germline V gene encodes CDR1 SQVTM and CDR2 ANQGSEA. V trimming: 6 bases; J trimming: 0 bases; junction bases outside the gene matches: 9.